This passage covers 10 T cell receptor beta chains from one sample sequenced in a study of blood T cell repertoires in COVID-19. This table comes from immunoSEQ multiplex PCR, and its TCRdb copy is limited to in-frame clones, with some not included. The repertoire includes 9,500 to 11,000 clones, around four fifths of them detected once, and roughly 30% sits in the top ten. Sequences were obtained from peripheral blood. The receptors were gathered from a man aged 45-65 years with active COVID-19.

The J gene is TRBJ2-1, the V gene TRBV29-1, with D tentatively TRBD1 (6 bases). The CDR3 has 15 residues. V was cut by 0 bases and J by 9 bases, with 18 bases left in between. Germline V gene lookup returns CDR1 SQVTM and CDR2 ANQGSEA. The CDR3 DNA sequence: TGCAGCGTTGAAGAAGAGGGACCAGGGGTTGGTGAGCAGTTCTTC. Encoded protein: CSVEEEGPGVGEQFF.

The rearrangement joins TRBV27 to TRBJ2-1; D not resolved. Looked up from germline, CDR1 is MNHEY and CDR2 is SMNVEV (reference sequence). V was clipped by 6 bases and J by 0 bases, with 9 bases between them. The CDR3 is 14 amino acids. CDR3 in DNA: TGTGCCAGCAGCACGGCAGGCTCCTACAATGAGCAGTTCTTC. Translating gives CASSTAGSYNEQFF.

The V and J genes are TRBV27 and TRBJ1-2, with 8 nucleotides matching TRBD1. V lost 4 bases to trimming and J lost 7 bases; unmatched junction nucleotides: 5. Germline V CDR1 and CDR2: MNHEY, SMNVEV (reference sequence). This CDR3 region has 13 residues. CDR3 sequence reads: CASSSQGAGGYTF. CDR3 in DNA: TGTGCCAGCAGTTCCCAGGGGGCAGGTGGCTACACCTTC.

V is TRBV9 and J is TRBJ2-3; TRBD2 agrees at 11 bases. Trimming cost V 1 base and J 2 bases; bases outside gene matches: 3. CDR1 and CDR2 from the germline V gene are SGDLS and YYNGEE. This CDR3 comprises 16 residues. The CDR3 spells CASSVLAGGNTDTQYF. The CDR3 region has the DNA TGTGCCAGCAGCGTATTAGCGGGAGGGAACACAGATACGCAGTATTTT. The complete variable domain, with remaining parts taken from reference TRBV9 and TRBJ2-3, reads DSGVTQTPKHLITATGQRVTLRCSPRSGDLSVYWYQQSLDQGLQFLIQYYNGEERAKGNILERFSAQQFPDLHSELNLSSLELGDSALYFCASSVLAGGNTDTQYFGPGTRLTVL.

The chain combines TRBV12-3 or TRBV12-4 with TRBJ2-1; TRBD1 might be the D (5 bases). The CDR3 spans 12 residues. V lost 6 bases to trimming and J lost 3 bases, with 6 bases between them. This chain's CDR3 is CASRGVYNEQFF. The CDR3 bases are TGTGCCAGCAGAGGGGTCTACAATGAGCAGTTCTTC.

The gene calls are TRBV13 and TRBJ1-2, with D unclear. V dropped 0 bases and J dropped 3 bases, with 8 bases sitting between them. The CDR3 runs to 14 residues. Germline V gene sequence: CDR1 PRHDT, CDR2 FYEKMQ (reference sequence). The CDR3 nucleotides read TGTGCCAGCAGCTTAGGGGTTCAGGACTATGGCTACACCTTC. Residues: CASSLGVQDYGYTF.

V is TRBV15 and J is TRBJ2-1, with TRBD2 matching 12 bases. The V gene end was trimmed by 3 bases and the J gene end by 6 bases; junction bases not matched to a gene: 9. Per the germline V gene, CDR1 is LNHNV and CDR2 is YYDKDF (reference sequence). This CDR3 comprises 17 residues. The CDR3 is CATSSALLAGGLNEQFF. For the CDR3, the DNA is TGTGCCACCAGCAGCGCCTTACTAGCGGGAGGCCTCAATGAGCAGTTCTTC.

This clone was seen a single time. The chain employs TRBV19 and TRBJ2-2, with 11 bases aligning to TRBD2. With 6 bases clipped from V and 6 bases from J, the junction kept 6 bases outside the gene matches. This CDR3 comprises 15 residues. Germline loops: CDR1 LNHDA, CDR2 SQIVND (reference sequence). CDR3 protein: CASSGTSGDAGELFF. The CDR3 region has the DNA TGTGCCAGTAGCGGGACTAGCGGTGACGCCGGGGAGCTGTTTTTT.

The rearrangement joins TRBV3-1 (or the pseudogene TRBV3-2) to TRBJ2-1; tentative D call: TRBD1 (5 bases). Germline V CDR1 and CDR2: LGHDT, YNNKEL (reference sequence). CDR3 length equals 14 residues. The ends were cut back, 3 bases at V and 0 bases at J, with 6 bases in the middle. The CDR3 DNA reads as TGTGCCAGCAGCCAGGACATCTCCTACAATGAGCAGTTCTTC. This sequence encodes CASSQDISYNEQFF.

This chain uses TRBV29-1 with TRBJ2-7, with 7 bases lining up with TRBD1. This CDR3 contains 13 residues. CDR1 and CDR2 from the germline V gene are SQVTM and ANQGSEA. J was trimmed by 1 base and V by 6 bases; bases with no gene match: 6. The CDR3 DNA sequence: TGCAGCGTCTCCGAGGGGGCATCCTACGAGCAGTACTTC. Protein: CSVSEGASYEQYF.